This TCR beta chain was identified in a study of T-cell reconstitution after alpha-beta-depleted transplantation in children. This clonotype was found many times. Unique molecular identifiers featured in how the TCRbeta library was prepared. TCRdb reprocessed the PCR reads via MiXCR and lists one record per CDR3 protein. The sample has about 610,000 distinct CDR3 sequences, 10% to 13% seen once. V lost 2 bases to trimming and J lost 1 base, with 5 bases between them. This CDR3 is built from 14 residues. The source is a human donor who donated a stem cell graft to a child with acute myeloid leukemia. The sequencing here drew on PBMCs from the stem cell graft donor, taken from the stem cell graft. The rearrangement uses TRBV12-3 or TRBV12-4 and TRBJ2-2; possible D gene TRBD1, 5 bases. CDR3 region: CASSLTGNTGELFF. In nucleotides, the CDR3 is TGTGCCAGCAGTTTAACAGGGAACACCGGGGAGCTGTTTTTT.